The 8 T cell receptor beta chains in this list originate from one sample, sequenced in a study of T cell repertoires in cytomegalovirus infection (dated by TCRdb to 2018 to 2020). The data were produced on an Illumina HiSeq 1500. Through fastp at Q25 and MiXCR, TCRdb rebuilt clones from the public reads, retaining in-frame beta chains. Entries are consolidated by CDR3 protein sequence, retaining the most common genes and DNA. The table for this sample lists around 710,000 distinct CDR3 sequences; 25% to 30% of them were counted only once. Together, the top ten hold less than 15% of the sample. Which antigens these TCRs recognize remains unknown. The treatment or condition label, as the study defines it: in vitro stimulation with specific CMV peptide epitopes to enrich CMV-specific T cells. Here the sequenced sample was cultured CD8+ T cells from PBMCs, taken from culture after CMV antigen stimulation. These receptors were obtained from a human donor in good health (CMV status not recorded). Some clones in this sample may be carry-over from other donors' samples.

In its sample, this clonotype was seen many times. The rearrangement uses TRBV12-3 or TRBV12-4 and TRBJ2-5, with D possibly being TRBD1 (6 bases). The CDR3 totals 14 residues. Trimming removed 2 bases from V and 2 bases from J, with 9 bases in between. The CDR3 DNA reads as TGTGCCAGCAGTTTATGGGGGCCACAAGAGACCCAGTACTTC. Translating gives CASSLWGPQETQYF.

This clonotype has only one observation. The rearrangement uses TRBV20-1 and TRBJ2-7; TRBD2 matches 8 bases. V trimming: 1 base; J trimming: 0 bases; junction bases outside the gene matches: 14. The CDR3 sequence is 18 residues long. Germline CDR1 is DFQATT and CDR2 is SNEGSKA (reference sequence). The CDR3 loop reads CSARGRVAGRLSSYEQYF. Written as DNA, the CDR3 is TGCAGTGCTAGAGGGAGGGTAGCGGGGCGTCTGAGCTCCTACGAGCAGTACTTC.

This clonotype came up a few times. The rearrangement joins TRBV4-1 to TRBJ1-1; D uncertain. From germline, CDR1 is MGHRA and CDR2 YSYEKL. The CDR3 consists of 13 residues. V shed 0 bases and J shed 4 bases, with 6 bases lying between them. This chain's CDR3 is CASSQDHPTEAFF. CDR3 in DNA: TGCGCCAGCAGCCAAGATCACCCCACTGAAGCTTTCTTT.

This rearrangement joins TRBV27 to TRBJ2-2, with D uncertain. This CDR3 region has 12 residues. Trimming left V 6 bases short and J 8 bases short, with 10 bases between. CDR1 is MNHEY, CDR2 SMNVEV, per germline (reference sequence). CDR3 DNA sequence: TGTGCCAGCAGACGACCCTCGGGGGAGCTGTTTTTT. Its translation is CASRRPSGELFF.

The chain carries TRBV12-3 or TRBV12-4 and TRBJ2-7; 12 bases line up with TRBD1. The CDR3 loop spans 14 amino acids. J lost 3 bases, V lost 6 bases, and 3 bases had no gene match. CDR3 residues: CASRGTGGIYEQYF. Here the CDR3 DNA reads TGTGCCAGCAGGGGGACAGGGGGCATCTACGAGCAGTACTTC.

CDR3 sequence: CSATPAGEGAFF. The CDR3 bases are TGCAGTGCTACCCCGGCGGGGGAAGGAGCTTTCTTT. This chain connects TRBV20-1 to TRBJ1-1; D might be TRBD1 (5 bases). The CDR3 is made up of 12 amino acids. Germline V gene data show CDR1 as DFQATT and CDR2 as SNEGSKA (reference sequence). Trimming removed 4 bases at V and 10 bases at J, with 16 bases between.

This clonotype has a handful of counts. V and J are TRBV12-3 or TRBV12-4 and TRBJ2-2; D is uncertain. The CDR3 extends over 13 amino acids. Deletions cut 6 bases from V and 0 bases from J, with 5 bases between. In DNA form, the CDR3 reads TGTGCCAGCAGAGCGCCGAACACCGGGGAGCTGTTTTTT. This translates into CASRAPNTGELFF.

The rearrangement uses TRBV19 and TRBJ2-7; the match to TRBD1 covers 7 bases. Germline lookup yields CDR1 LNHDA and CDR2 SQIVND (reference sequence). The CDR3 is 14 amino acids. V trimming: 4 bases; J trimming: 6 bases; junction bases outside the gene matches: 9. DNA for the CDR3: TGTGCCAGTAGTAGGACAGGTCCCCCAGGCGAGCAGTACGTC. Translated: CASSRTGPPGEQYV.